These 30 T cell receptor beta chains were sequenced from one sample in a study of technical replicates of blood from a handful of donors. The repertoire was sequenced with immunoSEQ multiplex PCR; TCRdb's copy has only in-frame clones and lacks some. In the table there are about 97,000 clones, roughly 95% of which are singletons. Sequenced sample: T cells isolated from PBMCs. All receptors come from a human donor in good health.

The chain combines TRBV9 with TRBJ2-3, with TRBD2 matching over 8 bases. J lost 6 bases, V lost 0 bases, and 6 bases had no gene match. The CDR3 spans 15 residues. In germline, CDR1 is SGDLS, CDR2 YYNGEE. CDR3 loop: CASSVAGGGKDTQYF. The CDR3, as DNA: TGTGCCAGCAGCGTAGCGGGCGGGGGGAAGGATACGCAGTATTTT. Variable domain in full (rest from reference TRBV9 and TRBJ2-3): DSGVTQTPKHLITATGQRVTLRCSPRSGDLSVYWYQQSLDQGLQFLIQYYNGEERAKGNILERFSAQQFPDLHSELNLSSLELGDSALYFCASSVAGGGKDTQYFGPGTRLTVL.

V and J are TRBV7-8 and TRBJ2-5; TRBD2 matches 10 bases. Trimming removed 3 bases from V and 1 base from J; junction bases left unmatched: 5. CDR1 and CDR2 (germline): SGHVS, FQNEAQ. CDR3 length equals 16 residues. In DNA, the CDR3 is TGTGCCAGCAGCTTTTTTACTAGCGGGACCCAAGAGACCCAGTACTTC. Encoded protein: CASSFFTSGTQETQYF.

The chain uses TRBV9 and TRBJ2-7; the match to TRBD2 covers 9 bases. The CDR3 totals 13 residues. With 3 bases clipped from V and 5 bases from J, the junction kept 3 bases outside the gene matches. CDR1 SGDLS and CDR2 YYNGEE come from the germline V gene. CDR3 in amino acids: CASSAGLANEQYF. The CDR3 region has the DNA TGTGCCAGCAGCGCAGGACTAGCGAACGAGCAGTACTTC.

This chain joins TRBV9 and TRBJ1-2; D gene unclear. The CDR3 is 16 residues long. From germline, CDR1 is SGDLS and CDR2 YYNGEE. Trimming took 3 bases from V and 3 from J, leaving 18 bases between them. The CDR3 loop is CASSEPRHPLDYGYTF. In DNA form, the CDR3 reads TGTGCCAGCAGCGAGCCCCGGCATCCTCTAGACTATGGCTACACCTTC.

This rearrangement joins TRBV11-2 to TRBJ2-1, with no clear D. Germline V gene sequence: CDR1 SGHAT, CDR2 FQNNGV. The CDR3 length is 14 residues. V shed 5 bases and J shed 6 bases, with 14 bases lying between them. This chain's CDR3 is CASSHFHLSNEQFF. The CDR3 DNA sequence: TGTGCCAGCAGCCATTTTCACCTTAGCAATGAGCAGTTCTTC. Looking up the rest from reference TRBV11-2 and TRBJ2-1 gives the full variable domain: EAGVAQSPRYKIIEKRQSVAFWCNPISGHATLYWYQQILGQGPKLLIQFQNNGVVDDSQLPKDRFSAERLKGVDSTLKIQPAKLEDSAVYLCASSHFHLSNEQFFGPGTRLTVL.

The chain employs TRBV10-3 and TRBJ2-1; TRBD2 aligns across 7 bases. V lost 11 bases, J lost 0 bases, and 10 bases stayed unmatched. The CDR3 totals 15 residues. Germline assignment: CDR1 ENHRY and CDR2 SYGVKD. The CDR3: CAGGGAGSSYNEQFF. The CDR3 region has the DNA TGTGCCGGGGGGGGAGCGGGAAGCTCCTACAATGAGCAGTTCTTC.

CDR3 sequence (DNA): TGTGCCAGCAGTGAAGACCCTCGTTTGGCGGGAGGATCAGATACGCAGTATTTT. Protein sequence: CASSEDPRLAGGSDTQYF. The V call is TRBV6-1, the J call TRBJ2-3; 8 bases match TRBD2. This CDR3 is built from 18 residues. Germline V gene lookup returns CDR1 MNHNS and CDR2 SASEGT. V trimming: 1 base; J trimming: 4 bases; junction bases outside the gene matches: 13.

The chain uses TRBV5-1 and TRBJ2-1; 7 nucleotides match TRBD2. CDR1 and CDR2 from the germline V gene are SGHRS and YFSETQ. Trimming cost V 0 bases and J 0 bases; bases outside gene matches: 3. There are 16 residues in the CDR3. CDR3 coding DNA: TGCGCCAGCAGCTTGGTTGGCGGGAGCTCCTACAATGAGCAGTTCTTC. Translating it yields CASSLVGGSSYNEQFF.

The chain uses TRBV27 and TRBJ2-7; TRBD1 aligns across 8 bases. The junction had 3 bases not matched to a gene; V was cut back by 2 bases and J by 3 bases. The germline CDR1 and CDR2 sequences are MNHEY and SMNVEV (reference sequence). There are 14 residues in the CDR3. The CDR3 loop reads CASSLTGGNYEQYF. The CDR3 bases are TGTGCCAGCAGTTTAACAGGGGGGAACTACGAGCAGTACTTC.

The chain combines TRBV6-5 with TRBJ1-1; unclear D gene. The V and J ends lost 0 bases and 1 base respectively, with 9 bases between them. CDR3 length equals 15 residues. Germline V gene data show CDR1 as MNHEY and CDR2 as SVGAGI. The CDR3 here is CASSYSGKRNTEAFF. As DNA, the CDR3 is TGTGCCAGCAGTTACTCTGGAAAGCGGAACACTGAAGCTTTCTTT.

V is TRBV11-3 and J is TRBJ2-7; D might be TRBD2 (7 bases). Trimming left V 1 base short and J 4 bases short, with 20 bases between. CDR1 is SGHNT and CDR2 is YENEEA in the germline V gene. This CDR3 region has 17 residues. In DNA, the CDR3 is TGTGCCAGCAGCTTAGGGGGCGCGGGGGCTCTTGGATACGAGCAGTACTTC. Translating it yields CASSLGGAGALGYEQYF.

The V and J genes are TRBV5-4 and TRBJ1-2, with D perhaps matching TRBD1 (5 bases). CDR3 length equals 12 residues. Germline V gene data show CDR1 as SGHNT and CDR2 as YYREEE (reference sequence). Deletions cut 6 bases from V and 4 bases from J, with 10 bases between. The CDR3 loop is CASMRDSYGYTF. In DNA, the CDR3 is TGTGCCAGCATGCGGGACTCCTATGGCTACACCTTC.

The rearrangement links TRBV7-9 to TRBJ2-7; D is possibly TRBD1 (5 bases). V lost 1 base and J lost 4, with 11 bases in between. This CDR3 has 14 residues. The germline CDR1 and CDR2 sequences are SEHNR and FQNEAQ (reference sequence). The CDR3 bases are TGTGCCAGCAGCTTAGTGGACACCTTTTACGAGCAGTACTTC. It codes for CASSLVDTFYEQYF.

As to this clone: Other DNA variants within this sample encode the same CDR3. The chain links TRBV7-9 to TRBJ1-3; no clear D. Germline lookup yields CDR1 SEHNR and CDR2 FQNEAQ (reference sequence). V gave up 3 bases and J gave up 0 bases, with 9 bases separating them. This CDR3 contains 15 residues. The CDR3 reads CASSLPGGSGNTIYF. The CDR3, as DNA: TGTGCCAGCAGCTTGCCAGGAGGCTCTGGAAACACCATATATTTT. The whole variable domain, remainder taken from reference TRBV7-9 and TRBJ1-3, is DTGVSQNPRHKITKRGQNVTFRCDPISEHNRLYWYRQTLGQGPEFLTYFQNEAQLEKSRLLSDRFSAERPKGSFSTLEIQRTEQGDSAMYLCASSLPGGSGNTIYFGEGSWLTVV.

V usage is TRBV27 and J usage is TRBJ2-1, with D tentatively TRBD2 (7 bases). CDR1 and CDR2 from the germline V gene are MNHEY and SMNVEV (reference sequence). V lost 1 base and J 7 bases, leaving 17 bases between the germline ends. The CDR3 totals 16 residues. CDR3 loop: CASSLYGGRIGNEQFF. CDR3 DNA: TGTGCCAGCAGTTTATACGGGGGGCGGATAGGAAATGAGCAGTTCTTC.

The CDR3 loop is CASSPSRDSSYEQYF. The CDR3 DNA follows: TGTGCCAGTAGCCCCAGCCGGGACAGTAGCTACGAGCAGTACTTC. J is TRBJ2-7 and V is TRBV19, with 7 bases identical to TRBD1. Looked up from germline, CDR1 is LNHDA and CDR2 is SQIVND (reference sequence). J was trimmed by 3 bases and V by 6 bases; bases with no gene match: 11. The CDR3 totals 15 residues. Drawing the rest from reference TRBV19 and TRBJ2-7, the complete variable domain is DGGITQSPKYLFRKEGQNVTLSCEQNLNHDAMYWYRQDPGQGLRLIYYSQIVNDFQKGDIAEGYSVSREKKESFPLTVTSAQKNPTAFYLCASSPSRDSSYEQYFGPGTRLTVT.

V is TRBV29-1 and J is TRBJ2-1; 15 nucleotides align to TRBD2. The CDR3 runs 16 residues. With 7 bases clipped from V and 7 bases from J, the junction kept 11 bases outside the gene matches. Germline CDR1 SQVTM, CDR2 ANQGSEA. The CDR3 loop is CSGGLAGGLVWNEQFF. The CDR3 nucleotides read TGCAGCGGGGGACTAGCGGGAGGTTTGGTGTGGAATGAGCAGTTCTTC.

The V and J genes are TRBV18 and TRBJ1-2; D may be TRBD1 (5 bases). The CDR3 is 13 amino acids. In germline, CDR1 is KGHSH, CDR2 LQKENI. Between the trimmed V and J ends, which lost 5 bases and 7 bases, there was a span of 14 bases. For the CDR3, the DNA is TGTGCCAGCTCAACCGGGGGGGTACCTGGCTACACCTTC. Translating it yields CASSTGGVPGYTF.

This sequence joins TRBV19 and TRBJ2-7; D may be TRBD1 (5 bases). V was pared by 3 bases and J by 3 bases, with 12 bases between. Germline V gives CDR1 LNHDA, CDR2 SQIVND (reference sequence). The CDR3 extends over 14 amino acids. CDR3 nucleotides: TGTGCCAGTAGTATTCAGGGCAGGAACTACGAGCAGTACTTC. Its protein product is CASSIQGRNYEQYF.

This chain links TRBV10-3 with TRBJ2-7; TRBD1 matches at 9 bases. The CDR3 is 19 residues long. Germline CDR1 and CDR2: ENHRY and SYGVKD. V shed 0 bases and J 0 bases; nucleotides not matched to a gene: 12. This CDR3 reads CAISESGTGSILLSYEQYF. CDR3 bases: TGTGCCATCAGTGAGTCCGGGACAGGGTCCATCCTTCTCTCCTACGAGCAGTACTTC.

CDR3 DNA sequence: TGTGCCAGCAGTGAAAGGACGGGAACCCACGAGCAGTACTTC. Protein sequence: CASSERTGTHEQYF. The chain combines TRBV2 with TRBJ2-7; tentatively, D is TRBD2 (5 bases). Germline lookup yields CDR1 SNHLY and CDR2 FYNNEI. This CDR3 contains 14 residues. Trimming removed 2 bases from V and 5 bases from J, with 13 bases in between.

The chain couples TRBV7-9 to TRBJ2-1; D call uncertain. CDR3 length: 12 residues. V was shortened by 2 bases and J by 6 bases, with 5 bases between the two germline ends. CDR1 is SEHNR, CDR2 FQNEAQ, per germline (reference sequence). In DNA, the CDR3 is TGTGCCAGCAGCTTACCTCTCAATGAGCAGTTCTTC. Translation gives CASSLPLNEQFF.

V is TRBV28 and J is TRBJ2-6; D is undetermined. This CDR3 spans 15 amino acids. Trimming took 1 base from V and 1 from J, leaving 5 bases between them. Germline V CDR1 and CDR2: MDHEN, SYDVKM. The CDR3 DNA is TGTGCCAGCAGTTTATCAGGTTCTGGGGCCAACGTCCTGACTTTC. It is translated as CASSLSGSGANVLTF.

Note on this clone: One end of the junction varies from germline; a read error may be responsible. The sample contains more than one DNA sequence encoding this CDR3. J is TRBJ2-2 and V is TRBV27; TRBD2 might be the D (5 bases). CDR3 length equals 17 residues. Germline values: CDR1 MNHEY, CDR2 SMNVEV (reference sequence). CDR3 bases: TGTGCCAGCAGTTTATCTGCTGGGCTAGCTAGGACCGGGGAGCTATTTTTT. Protein sequence: CASSLSAGLARTGELFF.

The chain links TRBV30 to TRBJ1-2; D not resolved. Between the trimmed V and J ends, which lost 5 bases and 4 bases, there was a span of 5 bases. Germline CDR1 is GTSNPN and CDR2 is SVGIG (reference sequence). The CDR3 has 10 amino acids. CDR3 coding DNA: TGTGCCTGGGGTAGCTATGGCTACACCTTC. Amino acids: CAWGSYGYTF.

A note on this clone: This sample also contains other DNA sequences that code for the same CDR3. This rearrangement joins TRBV19 to TRBJ1-1, with a weak D call TRBD1 (5 bases). V was clipped by 7 bases and J by 1 base, with 25 bases between them. The CDR3 loop spans 18 amino acids. From germline, CDR1 is LNHDA and CDR2 SQIVND (reference sequence). CDR3: CASTPLDGWGATNTEAFF. The DNA of the CDR3 is TGTGCCAGTACCCCCCTGGACGGGTGGGGCGCCACGAACACTGAAGCTTTCTTT.

This clone was found once. The CDR3 sequence is CASSLVTSDFYGYTF. The CDR3 region has the DNA TGTGCCAGCAGCTTGGTAACTTCTGATTTCTATGGCTACACCTTC. This chain uses TRBV5-6 with TRBJ1-2; D remains ambiguous. The CDR3 totals 15 residues. V was cut by 0 bases and J by 4 bases, with 13 bases left in between. Per the germline V gene, CDR1 is SGHDT and CDR2 is YYEEEE.

The chain joins TRBV7-9 to TRBJ2-2; D is uncertain. CDR3 length equals 13 residues. From germline, CDR1 is SEHNR and CDR2 FQNEAQ (reference sequence). Trimming stripped 1 base from V and 3 bases from J, with 3 bases between. CDR3 region: CASSLVDTGELFF. CDR3 DNA: TGTGCCAGCAGCTTAGTAGACACCGGGGAGCTGTTTTTT.

As regards this clone: Sequence at one end of the junction differs from germline and may be a read error. The chain joins TRBV2 to TRBJ2-4; 7 positions match TRBD1. The CDR3 consists of 11 residues. Germline CDR1 and CDR2: SNHLY and FYNNEI. This chain's CDR3 is CASSLQGVDSF. CDR3 in DNA: TGTGCCAGCAGCCTGCAGGGGGTCGACTCCTTC.

The J gene is TRBJ1-2, the V gene TRBV5-4; D ambiguous. The length of the CDR3 is 12 residues. CDR1 is SGHNT, CDR2 YYREEE, per germline (reference sequence). Trimming took off 8 bases at V and 0 bases at J, with 8 bases between the two ends. The CDR3 sequence: CASHTSNYGYTF. The CDR3 coding sequence is TGTGCCAGTCACACCTCTAACTATGGCTACACCTTC.